Given below is one T cell receptor beta chain in context. Its target is not known. The data originate from a study of cytomegalovirus exposure and HLA in healthy donors. Study-level points and caveats: Investigators reported some 150 TCR beta chains as tied to cytomegalovirus.

Some clones are missing from TCRdb's copy, which holds only in-frame ones; the method was immunoSEQ multiplex PCR. Among about 54,000 clones listed, roughly 89% were seen once. CDR1 is SGHNT, CDR2 YYREEE, per germline (reference sequence). This CDR3 is built from 14 residues. After removal of 3 bases from V and 4 bases from J, the junction contained 6 bases not matched to a gene. The chain employs TRBV5-4 and TRBJ1-2, with TRBD1 matching 7 bases. The receptor was isolated from a woman aged 18-29 years in good health and CMV-seropositive. Sequencing was carried out using PBMCs. CDR3 region: CASSSGGRGYGYTF. The CDR3 coding sequence is TGTGCCAGCAGCTCAGGGGGACGTGGCTATGGCTACACCTTC.